This entry concerns a single TCR beta chain. The data stem from a study of OX40 agonist ivuxolimab in advanced cancers. Only in-frame clones appear in the TCRdb table, and some are missing; sequencing was by immunoSEQ multiplex PCR. The sample records fewer than 20,000 clones, 85% to 90% being singletons. In germline, CDR1 is SQVTM, CDR2 ANQGSEA. CDR3 length: 14 residues. With 4 bases removed from V and 0 bases from J, the gap between germline ends came to 11 bases. The sequence was collected from an adult with an advanced solid tumor such as melanoma, head and neck, liver or kidney cancer. The J gene is TRBJ2-3, the V gene TRBV29-1; D is tentatively TRBD1 or TRBD2 (5 bases each). The sequencing here drew on CD4+ or CD8+ T cells sorted from blood, taken in a trial of the OX40 agonist ivuxolimab. The CDR3 protein is CSVGGSTSTDTQYF. The CDR3 nucleotides read TGCAGCGTTGGGGGGTCTACTAGCACAGATACGCAGTATTTT.